These 6 T cell receptor beta chains originate from one sample sequenced in a study of neurological immune-mediated disorders. Using its own MiXCR run on the 5' RACE reads, TCRdb lists one record per CDR3 protein. The data show about 54,000 distinct CDR3 sequences, with over 3.5% seen just once and around 2% held by the top ten. Sequenced material: CD4+ T cells from blood. These receptors were taken from a woman between 40 and 50 years old with multiple sclerosis.

This clonotype was detected ten times or more. CDR3: CATSRDPGLAGYNEQFF. CDR3 coding DNA: TGTGCCACCAGCAGAGATCCGGGACTAGCGGGCTACAATGAGCAGTTCTTC. The gene calls are TRBV15 and TRBJ2-1; 12 positions agree with TRBD2. This CDR3 has 17 amino acids. The trim removed 0 bases at V and 3 bases at J, leaving 3 bases unmatched. Germline CDR1 is LNHNV and CDR2 is YYDKDF (reference sequence).

This clonotype was counted at least ten times. The V call is TRBV5-1, the J call TRBJ2-1, with 11 bases fitting TRBD1. This CDR3 is built from 15 residues. Germline loops: CDR1 SGHRS, CDR2 YFSETQ. V was clipped by 2 bases and J by 8 bases; unmatched bases: 6. CDR3 loop: CASSFRTGGKDEQFF. In DNA, the CDR3 is TGCGCCAGCAGCTTTAGGACAGGGGGCAAGGATGAGCAGTTCTTC. The complete variable domain, with remaining parts taken from reference TRBV5-1 and TRBJ2-1, reads KAGVTQTPRYLIKTRGQQVTLSCSPISGHRSVSWYQQTPGQGLQFLFEYFSETQRNKGNFPGRFSGRQFSNSRSEMNVSTLELGDSALYLCASSFRTGGKDEQFFGPGTRLTVL.

This clonotype was recorded many times. The J gene is TRBJ2-1, the V gene TRBV5-1, with 13 bases lining up with TRBD2. Germline V gene sequence: CDR1 SGHRS, CDR2 YFSETQ. This CDR3 region has 15 residues. The J segment lost 5 bases and the V segment lost 2 bases, leaving 1 base of the junction unmatched. The chain's CDR3 is CASSLLAGGDNEQFF. CDR3 DNA: TGCGCCAGCAGCTTACTAGCGGGGGGGGACAATGAGCAGTTCTTC. Variable domain in full (rest from reference TRBV5-1 and TRBJ2-1): KAGVTQTPRYLIKTRGQQVTLSCSPISGHRSVSWYQQTPGQGLQFLFEYFSETQRNKGNFPGRFSGRQFSNSRSEMNVSTLELGDSALYLCASSLLAGGDNEQFFGPGTRLTVL.

This clonotype was observed many times. Relative to the germline gene, one junction end is altered; a read error may explain this. The V and J genes are TRBV4-2 and TRBJ1-4, with 9 bases fitting TRBD1. The length of the CDR3 is 15 residues. CDR1 is LGHNA and CDR2 is YNFKEQ in the germline V gene. The CDR3, as DNA: TGTGCCAGCAACCAACAGGGGGCCATGAATGAAAAACTGTTTTTT. Encoded protein: CASNQQGAMNEKLFF.

There are many counts of this clonotype. The CDR3 reads CSVAGGGLTDTQYF. The DNA of the CDR3 is TGCAGTGTAGCCGGGGGCGGCCTTACAGATACGCAGTATTTT. This chain uses TRBV20-1 with TRBJ2-3, with D perhaps matching TRBD1 or TRBD2 (6 bases each). The CDR3 is 14 amino acids. V was cut by 7 bases and J by 3 bases, with 17 bases left in between. Germline CDR1 is DFQATT and CDR2 is SNEGSKA (reference sequence).

This clonotype showed up many times. V and J are TRBV2 and TRBJ2-5; D unresolved. This CDR3 region has 13 residues. CDR1 is SNHLY, CDR2 FYNNEI, per germline. The V and J ends lost 6 bases and 0 bases respectively, with 8 bases between them. Written as DNA, the CDR3 is TGTGCCAGCAGCCCCCCCGACCAAGAGACCCAGTACTTC. Protein product: CASSPPDQETQYF.